Shown below are 2 T cell receptor beta chains from a single sample sequenced in a study of regulatory T cells in long-lasting Graves disease. Arm-PCR of CDR3 regions and iRepertoire HTBI primers were used to build TCR beta libraries. TCRdb processed the multiplex PCR reads anew with MiXCR; each CDR3 protein has one entry. The sample contains about 430,000 distinct CDR3 sequences, around 20% of which appear only once. Noted time point: persistent/refractory GD, antithyroid drugs over 5 years with positive TRAb. Extracted PBMC RNA gave rise to the TCR library. The sample in question was peripheral blood mononuclear cells (PBMCs), obtained when the disease was refractory, from a patient treated with antithyroid drugs. These receptor sequences come from a female donor with Graves disease.

The chain carries TRBV11-2 and TRBJ2-7; 7 positions agree with TRBD1. CDR3 length: 16 amino acids. Per germline, CDR1 SGHAT and CDR2 FQNNGV. The trim removed 4 bases at V and 0 bases at J, leaving 9 bases unmatched. The DNA of the CDR3 is TGTGCCAGCAGCTCAATAGGACAGGCCAACTCCTACGAGCAGTACTTC. Translation: CASSSIGQANSYEQYF. Supplemented by reference TRBV11-2 and TRBJ2-7, the full variable domain reads EAGVAQSPRYKIIEKRQSVAFWCNPISGHATLYWYQQILGQGPKLLIQFQNNGVVDDSQLPKDRFSAERLKGVDSTLKIQPAKLEDSAVYLCASSSIGQANSYEQYFGPGTRLTVT.

Regarding this clonotype: A much larger clone is a single base away; this may be a read error. This chain joins TRBV27 and TRBJ2-7; 10 bases line up with TRBD2. Germline V gene sequence: CDR1 MNHEY, CDR2 SMNVEV (reference sequence). This CDR3 has 16 amino acids. DNA of the CDR3: TGTGCCAGCAGTACGGAGACTAGCGGGCCCTCCTACGCGCAGTACTTC. Translated: CASSTETSGPSYAQYF.